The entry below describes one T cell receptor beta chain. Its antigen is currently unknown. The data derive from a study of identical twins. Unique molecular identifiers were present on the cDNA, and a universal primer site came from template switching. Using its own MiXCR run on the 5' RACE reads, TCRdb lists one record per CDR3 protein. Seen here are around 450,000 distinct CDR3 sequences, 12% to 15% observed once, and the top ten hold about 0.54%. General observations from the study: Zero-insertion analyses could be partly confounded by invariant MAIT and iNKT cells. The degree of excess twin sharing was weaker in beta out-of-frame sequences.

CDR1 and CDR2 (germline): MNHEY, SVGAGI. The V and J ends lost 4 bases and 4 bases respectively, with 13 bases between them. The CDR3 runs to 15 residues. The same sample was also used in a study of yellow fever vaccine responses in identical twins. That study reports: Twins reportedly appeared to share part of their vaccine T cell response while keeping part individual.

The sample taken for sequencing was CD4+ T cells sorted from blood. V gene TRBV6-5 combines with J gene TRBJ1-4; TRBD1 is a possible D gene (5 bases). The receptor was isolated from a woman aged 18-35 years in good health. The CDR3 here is CASSFRTPFNEKLFF. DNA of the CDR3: TGTGCCAGCAGTTTTCGGACACCCTTTAATGAAAAACTGTTTTTT.